This TCR beta chain was sequenced for a study of T cell responses to AZD1222 COVID-19 vaccine. V shed 1 base, J shed 4 bases, and the junction held 10 bases outside the gene matches. Germline V gives CDR1 KGHDR, CDR2 SFDVKD. This CDR3 has 18 amino acids. This table comes from immunoSEQ multiplex PCR, and its TCRdb copy is limited to in-frame clones, with some not included. The sample lists 100,000 or so clones, around 87% occurring once. Remarks on this clone: The antigen is unknown.

Study-wide points: Most donors were white British and more were female, and clonal diversity was possibly underestimated. Seropositive AZD1222 recipients at baseline numbered only five or six. Targets within unmutated variant regions were reportedly found for nearly half of spike-specific TCRs. The span of vaccine-associated CD4 TCRs extended across spike, with dominance at 160-218 and 743-854.

The sequencing here drew on peripheral blood, taken on day 0 of AZD1222 vaccination. This chain links TRBV24-1 with TRBJ2-1; 9 bases are a match to TRBD2. The TCR comes from an adult in good health. CDR3 in amino acids: CATSDLGPDAGGYNEQFF. The CDR3 DNA reads as TGTGCCACCAGTGATTTAGGCCCGGATGCGGGAGGGTACAATGAGCAGTTCTTC.